This T cell receptor (beta chain) was sequenced in a study of control samples from healthy donors and cancer patients. The CDR3 has 13 amino acids. In germline, CDR1 is SNHLY, CDR2 FYNNEI. Trimming cost V 8 bases and J 1 base, with 9 bases left between them. Clones were sequenced by immunoSEQ multiplex PCR, and TCRdb holds only the in-frame ones, with some missing. The data show 150,000 to 160,000 clones, 93% seen once. Source material: blood. The receptor was isolated from a man aged 50 to 59 in good health. V is TRBV2 and J is TRBJ1-5; tentative D call: TRBD1 (6 bases). The CDR3 loop reads CASAGQSNQPQHF. For the CDR3, the DNA is TGTGCCAGCGCGGGACAAAGCAATCAGCCCCAGCATTTT.